The rows below give T cell receptor beta chains drawn from one sample of a study of early T cells in non-severe SARS-CoV-2 infection. TCRdb processed the 5' RACE reads anew with MiXCR; each CDR3 protein has one entry. Among some 46,000 distinct CDR3 sequences listed, around 6% were seen once. The specimen was whole blood. These receptors were collected from an adult who was a healthcare worker with PCR-confirmed SARS-CoV-2 infection or an uninfected control (not recorded which). Both conserved end residues are trimmed from each CDR3. Fields, in order: clone size, V gene, CDR3 protein. A clone size is listed for some rows: how often the clone was seen (once, few, many), or a class if it is expanded.

size: few
V: TRBV6-1
CDR3: ASSYGQGEAF

size: many
V: TRBV6-1
CDR3: ASSEGNGGGGYT

size: many
V: TRBV12-3/TRBV12-4
CDR3: ASKKGDEQF

size: few
V: TRBV12-3/TRBV12-4
CDR3: ASSLGGGEETQY

size: -
V: TRBV5-1
CDR3: ASSFTTGGTEAF

size: -
V: TRBV9
CDR3: ASSVATGREANTEAF

size: -
V: TRBV9
CDR3: ASSVGLADGELF

size: many
V: TRBV20-1
CDR3: SATKLPGAVGGYT

size: many
V: TRBV4-3
CDR3: ASSHEDSRNSPLH

size: few
V: TRBV5-4
CDR3: ASSAAGTDNEQF

size: few
V: TRBV20-1
CDR3: SARLFSEAF

size: few
V: TRBV7-9
CDR3: ASSLSANTDTQY

size: few
V: TRBV7-9
CDR3: ASSPAFTEAF

size: many
V: TRBV6-5
CDR3: ASSYAGNSPLH

size: -
V: TRBV27
CDR3: ASSLGLNEKLF

size: many
V: TRBV29-1
CDR3: SVGGVGEQY

size: many
V: TRBV18
CDR3: ASSRDGFSGEQY

size: many
V: TRBV6-5
CDR3: ASSYSGTATNEKLF

size: -
V: TRBV29-1
CDR3: SVVNRAKNIQY

size: many
V: TRBV14
CDR3: ASSHSGTSIEQY

size: medium-sized
V: TRBV20-1
CDR3: SARAGQDTIY

size: many
V: TRBV6-2/TRBV6-3
CDR3: ASSSRDGALRREQF

size: many
V: TRBV7-2
CDR3: ASSFGTSGLYNEQF

size: many
V: TRBV7-6
CDR3: ASSLALAGGSRETQY

size: few
V: TRBV11-2
CDR3: ASSPAGTAYEQY

size: many
V: TRBV30
CDR3: AWSSLGAVGGYT

size: many
V: TRBV20-1
CDR3: SARVGSGGEETQY

size: many
V: TRBV7-9
CDR3: ATEGTGTEIYEQY

size: few
V: TRBV10-3
CDR3: AIRGGYGQESSYEQY

size: -
V: TRBV6-6
CDR3: ASSSVELPYNEQF

size: -
V: TRBV18
CDR3: ASSPGAEGSY

size: -
V: TRBV7-2
CDR3: ASSTTYPSTDTQY

size: many
V: TRBV20-1
CDR3: SATDGLDGELF

size: few
V: TRBV28
CDR3: ASAGGPGTDTQY

size: many
V: TRBV28
CDR3: ASRKELDYGYT

size: few
V: TRBV7-9
CDR3: ASRVPRQGESTEAF

size: many
V: TRBV4-1
CDR3: ASSFFPGNQPQH

size: -
V: TRBV12-3/TRBV12-4
CDR3: ASSSGQGGSPLH

size: many
V: TRBV20-1
CDR3: SARAGGAFNQPQH

size: many
V: TRBV4-3
CDR3: ASSQDRFGYGYT

size: many
V: TRBV28
CDR3: ASSPGGGPYEQY

size: -
V: TRBV5-1
CDR3: ASSPPGAGETQY

size: -
V: TRBV20-1
CDR3: SARVRRDQETQY

size: -
V: TRBV7-6
CDR3: ASSWSLGATGELF

size: -
V: TRBV12-3/TRBV12-4
CDR3: ASSTTGHPRNAF

size: -
V: TRBV9
CDR3: ASSAGRSSYEQY

size: many
V: TRBV12-3/TRBV12-4
CDR3: ASSSARRGEQY

size: many
V: TRBV4-1
CDR3: ASSQVRLAGGPSNEQF

size: many
V: TRBV5-5
CDR3: ASSLNGDYGYT

size: few
V: TRBV6-5
CDR3: ASNRQDNSPLH

size: few
V: TRBV6-4
CDR3: ASSDRGDRYGELF

size: few
V: TRBV20-1
CDR3: SANRGSSKKETQY

size: many
V: TRBV11-2
CDR3: ASSLEERRTQY

size: few
V: TRBV21-1
CDR3: ASSRYRTGLATYEQY

size: many
V: TRBV11-2
CDR3: ASRATGGATDTQY

size: many
V: TRBV20-1
CDR3: SARDRLTAEENLH

size: many
V: TRBV6-1
CDR3: ASSESYYRSGLEQF

size: -
V: TRBV6-1
CDR3: ATNSQGSNQPQH

size: many
V: TRBV6-1
CDR3: ASSEGPGIGNTIY